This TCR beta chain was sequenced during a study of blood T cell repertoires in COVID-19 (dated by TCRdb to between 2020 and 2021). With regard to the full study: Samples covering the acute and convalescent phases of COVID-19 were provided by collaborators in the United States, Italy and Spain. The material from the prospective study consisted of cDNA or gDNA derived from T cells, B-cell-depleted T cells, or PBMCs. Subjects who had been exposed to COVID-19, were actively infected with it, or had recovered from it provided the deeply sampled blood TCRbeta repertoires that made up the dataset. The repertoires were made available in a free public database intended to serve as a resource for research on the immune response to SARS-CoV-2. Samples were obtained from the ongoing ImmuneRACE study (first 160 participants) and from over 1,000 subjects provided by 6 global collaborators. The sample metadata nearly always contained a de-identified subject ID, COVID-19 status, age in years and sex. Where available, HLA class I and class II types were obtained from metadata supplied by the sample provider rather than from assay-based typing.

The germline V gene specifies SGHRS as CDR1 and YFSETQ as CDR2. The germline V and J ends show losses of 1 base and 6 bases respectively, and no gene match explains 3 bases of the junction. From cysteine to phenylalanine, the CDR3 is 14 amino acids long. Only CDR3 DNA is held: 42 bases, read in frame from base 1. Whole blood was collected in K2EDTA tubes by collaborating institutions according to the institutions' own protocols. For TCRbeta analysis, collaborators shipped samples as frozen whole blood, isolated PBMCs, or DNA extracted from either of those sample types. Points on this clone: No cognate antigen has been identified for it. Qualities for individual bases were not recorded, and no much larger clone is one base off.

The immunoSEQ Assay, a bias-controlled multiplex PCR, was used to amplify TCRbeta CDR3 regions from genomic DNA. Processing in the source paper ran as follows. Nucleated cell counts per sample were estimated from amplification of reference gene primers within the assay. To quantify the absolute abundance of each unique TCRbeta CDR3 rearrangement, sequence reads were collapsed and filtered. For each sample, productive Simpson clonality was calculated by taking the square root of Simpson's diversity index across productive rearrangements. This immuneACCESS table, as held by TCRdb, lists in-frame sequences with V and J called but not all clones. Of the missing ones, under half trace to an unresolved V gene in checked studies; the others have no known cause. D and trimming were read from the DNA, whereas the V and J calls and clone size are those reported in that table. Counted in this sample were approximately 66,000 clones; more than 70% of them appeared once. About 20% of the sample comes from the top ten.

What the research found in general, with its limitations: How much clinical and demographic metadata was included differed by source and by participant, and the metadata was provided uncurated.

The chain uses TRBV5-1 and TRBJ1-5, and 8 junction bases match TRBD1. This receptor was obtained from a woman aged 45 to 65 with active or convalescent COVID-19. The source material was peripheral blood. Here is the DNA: TGCGCCAGCAGCTTGTCAGGGGGCCCTCAGCCCCAGCATTTT. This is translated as CASSLSGGPQPQHF.